The 21 T cell receptor beta chains given below trace back to one sample, sequenced in a study of T cells in localized non-small cell lung cancer. Generated by immunoSEQ multiplex PCR, the TCRdb table keeps only in-frame clones and is missing some. Here the sample spans about 72,000 clones, just under 85% being singletons. The sequencing used peripheral blood, collected before any cancer treatment. These receptors originate from a female donor aged 60 or older with stage I lung adenocarcinoma.

V and J are TRBV29-1 and TRBJ2-1; D not resolved. CDR1 is SQVTM and CDR2 is ANQGSEA in the germline V gene. The CDR3 runs 12 residues. V lost 6 bases and J lost 2, with 8 bases in between. The CDR3: CSVPPTYNEQFF. The CDR3 DNA reads as TGCAGCGTACCCCCCACCTACAATGAGCAGTTCTTC.

The V call is TRBV10-3, the J call TRBJ2-5; 8 bases map to TRBD1. CDR1 ENHRY and CDR2 SYGVKD come from the germline V gene. Trimming took 4 bases from V and 4 from J; bases not matched to a gene: 8. CDR3 length: 15 amino acids. CDR3 in amino acids: CAISAETGDPETQYF. As DNA, the CDR3 is TGTGCCATCAGTGCCGAGACAGGGGATCCAGAGACCCAGTACTTC.

This clone has just one count. The chain couples TRBV19 to TRBJ2-1; no clear D. Looked up from germline, CDR1 is LNHDA and CDR2 is SQIVND (reference sequence). The CDR3 is 11 residues long. V was trimmed by 3 bases and J by 7 bases, leaving 4 bases between them. This chain's CDR3 is CASSMWNEQFF. As DNA, the CDR3 is TGTGCCAGTAGTATGTGGAATGAGCAGTTCTTC.

This chain links TRBV2 with TRBJ2-5; D remains ambiguous. This CDR3 has 11 amino acids. Germline V gives CDR1 SNHLY, CDR2 FYNNEI. Trimming shortened V by 7 bases and J by 2 bases, and 5 bases separated the two germline ends. CDR3 bases: TGTGCCAGCAAGATTCAAGAGACCCAGTACTTC. Protein sequence: CASKIQETQYF.

The V gene is TRBV19, the J gene TRBJ1-4; D gene unclear. From germline, CDR1 is LNHDA and CDR2 SQIVND (reference sequence). CDR3 length: 13 amino acids. Trimming removed 3 bases at V and 8 bases at J, with 10 bases between. The CDR3 bases are TGTGCCAGTAGTATCGGGAGGGCGGAAAAACTGTTTTTT. This gives the protein CASSIGRAEKLFF. The variable domain in full, completed from reference TRBV19 and TRBJ1-4, reads DGGITQSPKYLFRKEGQNVTLSCEQNLNHDAMYWYRQDPGQGLRLIYYSQIVNDFQKGDIAEGYSVSREKKESFPLTVTSAQKNPTAFYLCASSIGRAEKLFFGSGTQLSVL.

This clone occurred once. This sequence joins TRBV7-3 and TRBJ2-3; 10 nucleotides align to TRBD2. Germline V gene lookup returns CDR1 SGHTA and CDR2 FQGTGA. The trim removed 5 bases at V and 0 bases at J, leaving 8 bases unmatched. The CDR3 consists of 17 residues. The CDR3 loop reads CASSPRASGSSTDTQYF. The CDR3 bases are TGTGCCAGCAGCCCAAGGGCTAGCGGGAGTAGCACAGATACGCAGTATTTT.

The V call is TRBV27, the J call TRBJ2-3; the match to TRBD2 covers 10 bases. Germline V gene sequence: CDR1 MNHEY, CDR2 SMNVEV (reference sequence). V lost 2 bases to trimming and J lost 3 bases; unmatched junction nucleotides: 2. The CDR3 consists of 15 residues. Written as DNA, the CDR3 is TGTGCCAGCAGTTTACTTAGCGGGGGGACAGATACGCAGTATTTT. Amino acid sequence: CASSLLSGGTDTQYF.

This clone was picked up a small number of times. The chain is built from TRBV5-1 and TRBJ2-2; D gene unclear. CDR1 and CDR2 from the germline V gene are SGHRS and YFSETQ. V lost 2 bases and J lost 4, with 9 bases in between. The CDR3 runs to 14 residues. CDR3 sequence: CASSFSSRTGELFF. CDR3 in DNA: TGCGCCAGCAGCTTTTCGAGCCGCACCGGGGAGCTGTTTTTT.

The chain recombines TRBV13 with TRBJ2-1; 11 bases fit TRBD2. There are 18 residues in the CDR3. The germline V gene has CDR1 PRHDT and CDR2 FYEKMQ (reference sequence). The trim removed 5 bases at V and 5 bases at J, leaving 14 bases unmatched. The CDR3, as DNA: TGTGCCAGCAGCCGATTAAACGGACTAGCGGGTCTTAACAATGAGCAGTTCTTC. This encodes CASSRLNGLAGLNNEQFF.

This chain links TRBV19 with TRBJ1-1; TRBD1 is a possible D gene (5 bases). The germline gives CDR1 LNHDA, CDR2 SQIVND (reference sequence). Trimming stripped 8 bases from V and 0 bases from J, with 10 bases between. This CDR3 comprises 13 residues. The CDR3 protein is CASFDRLNTEAFF. DNA of the CDR3: TGTGCCAGTTTTGACAGACTGAACACTGAAGCTTTCTTT. Complete variable domain (other parts from reference TRBV19 and TRBJ1-1): DGGITQSPKYLFRKEGQNVTLSCEQNLNHDAMYWYRQDPGQGLRLIYYSQIVNDFQKGDIAEGYSVSREKKESFPLTVTSAQKNPTAFYLCASFDRLNTEAFFGQGTRLTVV.

The V call is TRBV20-1, the J call TRBJ1-4; the match to TRBD1 covers 8 bases. From germline, CDR1 is DFQATT and CDR2 SNEGSKA (reference sequence). V shed 6 bases, J shed 8 bases, and the junction held 2 bases outside the gene matches. The CDR3 extends over 11 amino acids. The CDR3 reads CSAGDREKLFF. For the CDR3, the DNA is TGCAGTGCCGGGGACAGGGAAAAACTGTTTTTT.

This clone was seen a few times. The chain has TRBV19 and TRBJ1-1; the match to TRBD1 covers 8 bases. The CDR3 is 15 amino acids. J gave up 2 bases and V 7 bases, and 9 bases lay outside the gene matches. The germline V gene has CDR1 LNHDA and CDR2 SQIVND (reference sequence). The CDR3 spells CASTTGRGRNTEAFF. The CDR3 DNA is TGTGCCAGTACCACGGGCAGGGGGCGAAACACTGAAGCTTTCTTT.

The chain joins TRBV5-1 to TRBJ2-6; D is ambiguous. The V end lost 2 bases, the J end lost 0 bases, and 3 bases lay between the germline ends. Germline V gene lookup returns CDR1 SGHRS and CDR2 YFSETQ. The CDR3 length is 14 residues. For the CDR3, the DNA is TGCGCCAGCAGCTTAGGCTCTGGGGCCAACGTCCTGACTTTC. It yields the protein CASSLGSGANVLTF.

In its sample, this clone was seen once. The CDR3 spells CAISGGGLGDTQYF. The CDR3 DNA is TGTGCCATCAGCGGCGGGGGCCTCGGGGATACGCAGTATTTT. The chain couples TRBV10-3 to TRBJ2-3, with a weak D call TRBD2 (7 bases). Trimming shortened V by 6 bases and J by 6 bases, and 16 bases separated the two germline ends. Germline V gene data show CDR1 as ENHRY and CDR2 as SYGVKD. This CDR3 has 14 amino acids.

This clone was seen a few times. The chain joins TRBV10-2 to TRBJ1-2; no clear D. This CDR3 comprises 14 residues. Germline CDR1 WSHSY, CDR2 SAAADI. The V gene lost 4 bases and the J gene lost 6 bases, with 15 bases spanning the gap. The CDR3 coding sequence is TGCGCCAGCAGTGGAGTCACGACAACTAATGGCTACACCTTC. Encoded protein: CASSGVTTTNGYTF.

This clone was seen more than once but under ten times. The chain couples TRBV7-9 to TRBJ2-5, with 9 bases aligning to TRBD1. The CDR3 has 14 amino acids. Per the germline V gene, CDR1 is SEHNR and CDR2 is FQNEAQ (reference sequence). J lost 4 bases, V lost 1 base, and 1 base had no gene match. The CDR3: CASSLDRGLETQYF. CDR3 DNA sequence: TGTGCCAGCAGCTTAGACAGGGGGCTAGAGACCCAGTACTTC. The entire variable domain, with the rest obtained from reference TRBV7-9 and TRBJ2-5, is as follows: DTGVSQNPRHKITKRGQNVTFRCDPISEHNRLYWYRQTLGQGPEFLTYFQNEAQLEKSRLLSDRFSAERPKGSFSTLEIQRTEQGDSAMYLCASSLDRGLETQYFGPGTRLLVL.

The chain recombines TRBV2 with TRBJ2-5; D gene ambiguous. Trimming shortened V by 8 bases and J by 5 bases, and 9 bases separated the two germline ends. Germline V gene lookup returns CDR1 SNHLY and CDR2 FYNNEI. This CDR3 has 11 amino acids. This CDR3 is CASLVRETQYF. The CDR3 bases are TGTGCCAGCCTAGTAAGGGAGACCCAGTACTTC. Using reference TRBV2 and TRBJ2-5 for the parts outside the CDR3, the full variable domain is EPEVTQTPSHQVTQMGQEVILRCVPISNHLYFYWYRQILGQKVEFLVSFYNNEISEKSEIFDDQFSVERPDGSNFTLKIRSTKLEDSAMYFCASLVRETQYFGPGTRLLVL.

The J gene is TRBJ2-1, the V gene TRBV10-3; TRBD2 aligns across 10 bases. The CDR3 extends over 14 amino acids. Germline V CDR1 and CDR2: ENHRY, SYGVKD. Trimming cost V 4 bases and J 7 bases; bases outside gene matches: 4. CDR3 in amino acids: CAISGTSGGNEQFF. CDR3 bases: TGTGCCATCAGTGGGACTAGCGGAGGGAATGAGCAGTTCTTC.

The V and J genes are TRBV11-1 and TRBJ2-3; D unresolved. Trimming removed 1 base from V and 7 bases from J, with 9 bases in between. The CDR3 spans 13 residues. Germline CDR1 and CDR2: SGHAT and FQDESV (reference sequence). CDR3 DNA: TGTGCCAGCAGCTTAGGAAACGGTTATACGCAGTATTTT. Its protein is CASSLGNGYTQYF.

The V and J genes are TRBV5-6 and TRBJ2-1, with 7 bases that match TRBD2. Germline values: CDR1 SGHDT, CDR2 YYEEEE. The CDR3 contains 17 residues. The V gene end was trimmed by 0 bases and the J gene end by 9 bases; junction bases not matched to a gene: 15. The CDR3 sequence is CASSLALAVGVSGEQFF. DNA of the CDR3: TGTGCCAGCAGCTTGGCTCTAGCGGTTGGGGTGAGCGGTGAGCAGTTCTTC. The entire variable domain, with the rest obtained from reference TRBV5-6 and TRBJ2-1, is as follows: DAGVTQSPTHLIKTRGQQVTLRCSPKSGHDTVSWYQQALGQGPQFIFQYYEEEERQRGNFPDRFSGHQFPNYSSELNVNALLLGDSALYLCASSLALAVGVSGEQFFGPGTRLTVL.

The chain joins TRBV10-1 to TRBJ2-3; the D is unclear. V was trimmed by 3 bases and J by 5 bases, leaving 12 bases between them. CDR3 length equals 14 residues. Germline CDR1 reads WNHNN; CDR2 reads SYGVQD (reference sequence). CDR3 region: CASSDGLSLDTQYF. DNA for the CDR3: TGCGCCAGCAGTGATGGTTTATCTTTAGATACGCAGTATTTT.